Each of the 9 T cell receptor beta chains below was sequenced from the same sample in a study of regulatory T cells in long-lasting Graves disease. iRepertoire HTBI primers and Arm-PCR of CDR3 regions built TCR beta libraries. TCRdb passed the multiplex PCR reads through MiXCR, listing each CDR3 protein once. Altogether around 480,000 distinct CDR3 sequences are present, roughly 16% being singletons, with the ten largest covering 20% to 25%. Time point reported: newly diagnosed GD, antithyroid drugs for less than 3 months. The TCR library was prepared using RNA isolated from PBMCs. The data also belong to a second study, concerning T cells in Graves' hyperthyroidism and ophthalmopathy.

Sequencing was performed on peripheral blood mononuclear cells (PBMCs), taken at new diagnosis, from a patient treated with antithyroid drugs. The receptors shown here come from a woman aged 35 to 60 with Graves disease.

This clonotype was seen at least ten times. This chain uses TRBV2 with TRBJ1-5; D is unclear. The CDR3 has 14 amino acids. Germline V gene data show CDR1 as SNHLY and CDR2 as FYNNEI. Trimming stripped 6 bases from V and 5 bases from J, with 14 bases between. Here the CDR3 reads CASRADPRYQPQHF. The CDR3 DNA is TGTGCCAGCAGGGCAGACCCCCGGTATCAGCCCCAGCATTTT.

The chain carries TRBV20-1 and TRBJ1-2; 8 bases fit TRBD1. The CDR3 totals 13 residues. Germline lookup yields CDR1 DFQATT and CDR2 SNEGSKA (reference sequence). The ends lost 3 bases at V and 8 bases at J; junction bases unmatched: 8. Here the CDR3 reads CSARAQGASGYTF. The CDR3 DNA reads TGCAGTGCTAGGGCGCAGGGGGCATCAGGCTACACCTTC.

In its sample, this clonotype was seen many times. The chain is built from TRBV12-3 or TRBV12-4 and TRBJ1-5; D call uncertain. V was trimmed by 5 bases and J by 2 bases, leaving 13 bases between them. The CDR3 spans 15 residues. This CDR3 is CASSPPGVGNQPQHF. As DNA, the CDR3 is TGTGCCAGCAGTCCCCCTGGAGTCGGCAATCAGCCCCAGCATTTT.

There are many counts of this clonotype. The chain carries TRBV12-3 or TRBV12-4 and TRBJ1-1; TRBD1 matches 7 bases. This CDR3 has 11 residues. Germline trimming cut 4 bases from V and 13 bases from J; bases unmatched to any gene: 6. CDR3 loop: CASSSTGVGFF. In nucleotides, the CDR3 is TGTGCCAGCAGTTCTACAGGGGTCGGTTTCTTT.

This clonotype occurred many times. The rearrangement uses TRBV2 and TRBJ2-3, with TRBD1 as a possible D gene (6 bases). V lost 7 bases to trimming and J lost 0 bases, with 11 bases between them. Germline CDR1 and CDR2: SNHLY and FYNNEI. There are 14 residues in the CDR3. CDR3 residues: CASKHRESTDTQYF. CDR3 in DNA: TGTGCCAGCAAACACAGGGAAAGCACAGATACGCAGTATTTT.

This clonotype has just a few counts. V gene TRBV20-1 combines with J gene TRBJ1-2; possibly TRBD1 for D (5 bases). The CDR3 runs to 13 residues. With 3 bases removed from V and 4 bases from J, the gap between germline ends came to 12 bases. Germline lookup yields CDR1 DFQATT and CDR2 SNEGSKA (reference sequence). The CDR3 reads CSARDPTGYGYTF. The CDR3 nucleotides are TGCAGTGCTAGGGATCCTACAGGCTATGGCTACACCTTC.

The CDR3: CASSQGTGTGETQYF. The CDR3 region has the DNA TGCGCCAGCAGCCAGGGTACCGGGACAGGAGAGACCCAGTACTTC. V usage is TRBV4-1 and J usage is TRBJ2-5, with 8 bases identical to TRBD1. V trimming: 3 bases; J trimming: 4 bases; junction bases outside the gene matches: 7. CDR1 and CDR2 from the germline V gene are MGHRA and YSYEKL. The CDR3 covers 15 residues.

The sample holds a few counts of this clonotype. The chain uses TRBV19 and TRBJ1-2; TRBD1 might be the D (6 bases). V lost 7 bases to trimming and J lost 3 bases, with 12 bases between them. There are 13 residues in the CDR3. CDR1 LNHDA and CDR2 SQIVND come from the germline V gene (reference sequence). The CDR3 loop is CASKRQADYGYTF. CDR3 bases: TGTGCCAGTAAGCGACAGGCTGACTATGGCTACACCTTC.

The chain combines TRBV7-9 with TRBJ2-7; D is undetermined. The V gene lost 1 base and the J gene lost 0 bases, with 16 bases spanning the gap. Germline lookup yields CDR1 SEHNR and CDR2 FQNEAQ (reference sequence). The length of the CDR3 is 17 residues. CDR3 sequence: CASSLGGGRPDSYEQYF. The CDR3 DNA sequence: TGTGCCAGCAGCTTAGGGGGTGGAAGGCCTGACTCCTACGAGCAGTACTTC.